This T cell receptor beta chain was found in a study of T cells in Graves' hyperthyroidism and ophthalmopathy. Whole-study findings and limits: Ophthalmopathy cases were set apart from stable hyperthyroidism by a 13 V-J model. Most expanded thyroid clonotypes above 0.001 recurred in blood.

Comments on this clonotype: The target antigen is unknown.

Regions amplified from RNA transcripts were the TCR beta CDR3 regions. An initial round of RT-PCR targeting the TCR CDR3 relied on the HTBI primer set. TCRdb re-derived calls from the multiplex PCR reads in MiXCR, one entry per CDR3 protein. The sample lists roughly 350,000 distinct CDR3 sequences; roughly 15% were seen once. CDR1 and CDR2 from the germline V gene are SGHVS and FQNEAQ. This CDR3 is built from 14 residues. Trimming shortened V by 0 bases and J by 0 bases, and 3 bases separated the two germline ends. The rearrangement joins TRBV7-8 to TRBJ2-4; D ambiguous. This receptor was identified in a woman between 25 and 40 years old with Graves' ophthalmopathy. The sample consisted of blood. CDR3 nucleotides: TGTGCCAGCAGCTTAGCTCCAGCCAAAAACATTCAGTACTTC. It translates to CASSLAPAKNIQYF.